Below are 30 T cell receptor beta chains sequenced from a single sample in a study of beta chain features in type 1 diabetes. The sequenced template was cDNA made from the entire isolated RNA. Sequencing was performed with immunoSEQ multiplex PCR; in TCRdb, only in-frame clones are kept and a portion is missing. This sample has about 290,000 clones, with approximately 8.1% found just once. The sequenced sample consisted of central memory CD4+ T cells from blood. The source is a woman younger than 35 in good health.

The chain links TRBV18 to TRBJ1-4; D is uncertain. This CDR3 is built from 16 residues. Trimming cost V 3 bases and J 3 bases, with 14 bases left between them. Germline V CDR1 and CDR2: KGHSH, LQKENI. This chain's CDR3 is CASSPGSLEANEKLFF. The DNA of the CDR3 is TGTGCCAGCTCACCGGGCTCACTAGAGGCTAATGAAAAACTGTTTTTT. Looking up the rest from reference TRBV18 and TRBJ1-4 gives the full variable domain: NAGVMQNPRHLVRRRGQEARLRCSPMKGHSHVYWYRQLPEEGLKFMVYLQKENIIDESGMPKERFSAEFPKEGPSILRIQQVVRGDSAAYFCASSPGSLEANEKLFFGSGTQLSVL.

This clone was counted a few times. The chain has TRBV11-1 and TRBJ2-7; a weak D match, TRBD2 (5 bases). The CDR3 is 15 residues long. With 4 bases removed from V and 3 bases from J, the gap between germline ends came to 16 bases. Germline-derived CDR1 and CDR2 are SGHAT and FQDESV (reference sequence). The chain's CDR3 is CASSSVFSGVYEQYV. The CDR3, as DNA: TGTGCCAGCAGCTCGGTATTTTCCGGGGTCTACGAGCAGTACGTC.

This clone was recorded at least ten times. The chain recombines TRBV19 with TRBJ1-2, with a tentative D call TRBD1 (5 bases). V lost 6 bases, J lost 2 bases, and 10 bases lay in between. Germline CDR1 LNHDA, CDR2 SQIVND (reference sequence). The CDR3 runs to 13 residues. CDR3 amino acids: CASRETDNYGYTF. The CDR3 DNA reads as TGTGCCAGTAGAGAGACAGACAACTATGGCTACACCTTC.

This clone was recorded only once. V is TRBV7-9 and J is TRBJ2-7, with TRBD2 as a possible D gene (6 bases). Germline V gene sequence: CDR1 SEHNR, CDR2 FQNEAQ (reference sequence). Trimming took 5 bases from V and 2 from J, leaving 13 bases between them. The CDR3 runs to 14 residues. CDR3 DNA: TGTGCCAGCAGCGCTAACCCGGGGGCCTACGAGCAGTACGTC. Translating it yields CASSANPGAYEQYV.

This chain uses TRBV15 with TRBJ2-7; a possible D gene is TRBD1 (5 bases). The V and J ends lost 0 bases and 2 bases respectively, with 20 bases between them. CDR3 length equals 18 residues. Germline V gene data show CDR1 as LNHNV and CDR2 as YYDKDF (reference sequence). CDR3: CATSRDLLTGSLPYEQYF. CDR3 coding DNA: TGTGCCACCAGCAGAGACCTTCTAACAGGAAGTTTACCCTACGAGCAGTACTTC.

This clone was observed a few times. The chain recombines TRBV5-4 with TRBJ2-3, with 10 bases that match TRBD2. The germline V gene encodes CDR1 SGHNT and CDR2 YYREEE (reference sequence). The V gene end was trimmed by 1 base and the J gene end by 6 bases; junction bases not matched to a gene: 5. The length of the CDR3 is 15 residues. The CDR3 DNA is TGTGCCAGCAGCTTGAAACTAGCGGGAACGGATACGCAGTATTTT. Translated: CASSLKLAGTDTQYF. The entire variable domain, with the rest obtained from reference TRBV5-4 and TRBJ2-3, is as follows: ETGVTQSPTHLIKTRGQQVTLRCSSQSGHNTVSWYQQALGQGPQFIFQYYREEENGRGNFPPRFSGLQFPNYSSELNVNALELDDSALYLCASSLKLAGTDTQYFGPGTRLTVL.

This clone was observed a handful of times. The J gene is TRBJ1-5, the V gene TRBV2; D is unresolved. V lost 3 bases and J lost 5, with 8 bases in between. The CDR3 is made up of 13 amino acids. Germline CDR1 and CDR2: SNHLY and FYNNEI. CDR3 in DNA: TGTGCCAGCAGTGAGGGGATTTATCAGCCCCAGCATTTT. As protein: CASSEGIYQPQHF.

The rearrangement joins TRBV6-5 to TRBJ1-1; unclear D gene. Trimming shortened V by 6 bases and J by 2 bases, and 4 bases separated the two germline ends. The CDR3 length is 11 residues. Germline values: CDR1 MNHEY, CDR2 SVGAGI. The DNA of the CDR3 is TGTGCCAGCAGATTAAACACTGAAGCTTTCTTT. It encodes CASRLNTEAFF.

This clone was recorded at least ten times. The rearrangement uses TRBV7-9 and TRBJ2-1; TRBD2 might be the D (5 bases). The CDR3 runs to 13 residues. Germline lookup yields CDR1 SEHNR and CDR2 FQNEAQ (reference sequence). V dropped 4 bases and J dropped 7 bases, with 11 bases sitting between them. The CDR3 reads CASSYDGENEQFF. DNA of the CDR3: TGTGCCAGCAGCTACGACGGGGAGAATGAGCAGTTCTTC.

This clone was picked up many times. This sequence joins TRBV10-3 and TRBJ2-3; 7 bases line up with TRBD2. V dropped 6 bases and J dropped 4; count of bases not matched to a gene: 19. The CDR3 runs to 18 residues. The V gene's germline CDR1 is ENHRY and CDR2 SYGVKD. CDR3 residues: CAISAWAQREMGADTQYF. The CDR3 nucleotides are TGTGCCATCAGCGCGTGGGCCCAGCGGGAAATGGGTGCAGATACGCAGTATTTT.

This clone was recorded many times. Additional DNA sequences in this sample encode the identical CDR3. The V and J genes are TRBV9 and TRBJ2-1, with 8 bases that match TRBD2. Germline V lookup: CDR1 SGDLS, CDR2 YYNGEE. The CDR3 covers 16 residues. V lost 0 bases and J lost 5; bases outside the gene matches: 7. Here the CDR3 reads CASSVGGTSGNNEQFF. CDR3 sequence (DNA): TGTGCCAGCAGCGTAGGAGGTACTAGCGGTAACAATGAGCAGTTCTTC.

CDR3 region: CASSGGTSGERYTQYF. The DNA for the CDR3 is TGTGCCAGCAGCGGAGGGACTAGCGGGGAACGATATACGCAGTATTTT. The V and J genes are TRBV7-2 and TRBJ2-3; 13 nucleotides match TRBD2. This CDR3 spans 16 amino acids. V was clipped by 5 bases and J by 7 bases; unmatched bases: 9. Germline V gives CDR1 SGHTA, CDR2 FQGNSA. Variable domain in full (rest from reference TRBV7-2 and TRBJ2-3): GAGVSQSPSNKVTEKGKDVELRCDPISGHTALYWYRQSLGQGLEFLIYFQGNSAPDKSGLPSDRFSAERTGGSVSTLTIQRTQQEDSAVYLCASSGGTSGERYTQYFGPGTRLTVL.

This chain connects TRBV2 to TRBJ1-3; D is possibly TRBD1 (6 bases). The CDR3 has 14 amino acids. V shed 2 bases and J shed 2 bases, with 7 bases lying between them. The germline V gene has CDR1 SNHLY and CDR2 FYNNEI. CDR3 nucleotides: TGTGCCAGCAGTGAAAGGGGGGCTGGAAACACCATATATTTT. It specifies CASSERGAGNTIYF.

This clone came up a few times. The sample carries other DNA sequences with the same CDR3. The chain is built from TRBV5-4 and TRBJ2-3; D call uncertain. The CDR3 runs 12 residues. CDR1 SGHNT and CDR2 YYREEE come from the germline V gene (reference sequence). Trimming shortened V by 4 bases and J by 0 bases, and 3 bases separated the two germline ends. CDR3 loop: CASSPSTDTQYF. DNA of the CDR3: TGTGCCAGCAGCCCTAGCACAGATACGCAGTATTTT.

The rearrangement joins TRBV5-1 to TRBJ2-5; 8 bases fit TRBD1. CDR3 length: 16 amino acids. Losses at the gene ends were 0 bases for V and 5 bases for J; bases not matched to a gene: 9. CDR1 and CDR2 (germline): SGHRS, YFSETQ. CDR3 coding DNA: TGCGCCAGCAGCTTGGCCGGGGTCAGGGGGCAGGAGACCCAGTACTTC. It yields the protein CASSLAGVRGQETQYF.

The chain is built from TRBV19 and TRBJ2-5; D is possibly TRBD1 or TRBD2 (5 bases each). The V end was cut by 4 bases, the J end by 1 base, with 13 bases between. Germline CDR1 LNHDA, CDR2 SQIVND (reference sequence). The CDR3 runs to 15 residues. CDR3 coding DNA: TGTGCCAGTAGTAGGCCAGGTGGGGGCCAAGAGACCCAGTACTTC. Amino acid sequence: CASSRPGGGQETQYF.

The chain carries TRBV7-3 and TRBJ2-7; 10 nucleotides match TRBD1. Looked up from germline, CDR1 is SGHTA and CDR2 is FQGTGA. The CDR3 loop spans 16 amino acids. The ends lost 0 bases at V and 2 bases at J; junction bases unmatched: 4. The CDR3 sequence: CASSLTRDRGTYEQYF. The CDR3 bases are TGTGCCAGCAGCTTAACGAGGGACAGGGGTACCTACGAGCAGTACTTC.

There are a few counts of this clone. This chain joins TRBV18 and TRBJ1-1, with D unclear. Per germline, CDR1 KGHSH and CDR2 LQKENI. This CDR3 comprises 13 residues. Trimming pared 6 bases from V and 1 base from J, leaving 9 bases between. CDR3 bases: TGTGCCAGCTCCCAACAGAGGAACACTGAAGCTTTCTTT. Translation gives CASSQQRNTEAFF.

V is TRBV6-5 and J is TRBJ2-7; 7 bases are shared with TRBD1. The CDR3 contains 14 residues. The V gene's germline CDR1 is MNHEY and CDR2 SVGAGI. Trimming cost V 6 bases and J 4 bases; bases outside gene matches: 9. Written as DNA, the CDR3 is TGTGCCAGCAGACCCCATGACAGGGAGTACGAGCAGTACGTC. It encodes CASRPHDREYEQYV.

J is TRBJ1-2 and V is TRBV4-1; TRBD1 might be the D (5 bases). Trimming removed 1 base at V and 3 bases at J, with 6 bases between. Germline V lookup: CDR1 MGHRA, CDR2 YSYEKL. CDR3 size: 13 residues. CDR3 sequence: CASSQGGDYGYTF. The CDR3 DNA is TGCGCCAGCAGCCAAGGGGGGGACTATGGCTACACCTTC.

This clone has ten or more counts. The chain has TRBV11-2 and TRBJ2-2; D is uncertain. The germline CDR1 and CDR2 sequences are SGHAT and FQNNGV. This CDR3 has 16 amino acids. V was trimmed by 4 bases and J by 0 bases, leaving 12 bases between them. The CDR3 DNA reads as TGTGCCAGCAGCTCGGTCACACAGCCGAACACCGGGGAGCTGTTTTTT. It specifies CASSSVTQPNTGELFF. The full variable domain, completed using reference TRBV11-2 and TRBJ2-2, is EAGVAQSPRYKIIEKRQSVAFWCNPISGHATLYWYQQILGQGPKLLIQFQNNGVVDDSQLPKDRFSAERLKGVDSTLKIQPAKLEDSAVYLCASSSVTQPNTGELFFGEGSRLTVL.

This chain links TRBV30 with TRBJ2-7; D is unclear. Trimming stripped 3 bases from V and 5 bases from J, with 11 bases between. The CDR3 consists of 12 residues. Per germline, CDR1 GTSNPN and CDR2 SVGIG (reference sequence). CDR3 nucleotide sequence: TGTGCCTGGAGGCGGACCTTTAACGAGCAGTACTTC. Its translation is CAWRRTFNEQYF.

This clone was picked up a small number of times. The V gene is TRBV6-6, the J gene TRBJ2-1, with D tentatively TRBD1 (5 bases). The CDR3 spans 14 residues. In germline, CDR1 is MNHNY, CDR2 SVGAGI (reference sequence). V lost 5 bases and J lost 6, with 14 bases in between. In DNA, the CDR3 is TGTGCCAGCAGTCCCCGGGCAGGGTCCAATGAGCAGTTCTTC. This encodes CASSPRAGSNEQFF.

V is TRBV27 and J is TRBJ1-2; TRBD1 is a possible D gene (5 bases). This CDR3 has 14 amino acids. CDR1 is MNHEY and CDR2 is SMNVEV in the germline V gene (reference sequence). The V end lost 6 bases, the J end lost 8 bases, and 19 bases lay between the germline ends. The CDR3 DNA follows: TGTGCCAGCAGCCCCGGTGGGGGGTTGCTGGGCTACACCTTC. Protein sequence: CASSPGGGLLGYTF.

There are many counts of this clone. Germline is not matched at one junction end, which may reflect a read error. CDR3 nucleotides: TGTGCCAGCAGCTTTAAGGGGAGAACGGACTTC. As protein: CASSFKGRTDF. V and J are TRBV5-6 and TRBJ2-7; D is perhaps TRBD1 or TRBD2 (5 bases each). The CDR3 totals 11 residues. In germline, CDR1 is SGHDT, CDR2 YYEEEE. Variable domain in full (rest from reference TRBV5-6 and TRBJ2-7): DAGVTQSPTHLIKTRGQQVTLRCSPKSGHDTVSWYQQALGQGPQFIFQYYEEEERQRGNFPDRFSGHQFPNYSSELNVNALLLGDSALYLCASSFKGRTDFGPGTRLTVT.

This clone was seen only a few times. The J gene is TRBJ2-1, the V gene TRBV15; TRBD1 or TRBD2 may be the D gene (5 bases each). CDR1 is LNHNV, CDR2 YYDKDF, per germline (reference sequence). Trimming removed 6 bases at V and 8 bases at J, with 14 bases between. The CDR3 runs to 13 residues. The CDR3 loop is CATRRNPGHEQFF. The CDR3 DNA reads TGTGCCACCAGACGAAACCCGGGGCATGAGCAGTTCTTC.

This chain uses TRBV7-9 with TRBJ1-5; 7 positions agree with TRBD1. V was pared by 5 bases and J by 8 bases, with 6 bases of the junction left unmatched. The CDR3 consists of 13 residues. Germline V gene lookup returns CDR1 SEHNR and CDR2 FQNEAQ (reference sequence). Here the CDR3 DNA reads TGTGCCAGCAGCCTTACAGGGGTTGAGCCCCAGCATTTT. It is translated as CASSLTGVEPQHF.

This clone was detected only a few times. The V gene is TRBV5-4, the J gene TRBJ2-5, with D perhaps TRBD1 (6 bases). The length of the CDR3 is 14 residues. The V gene's germline CDR1 is SGHNT and CDR2 YYREEE (reference sequence). With 3 bases removed from V and 2 bases from J, the gap between germline ends came to 11 bases. The CDR3 reads CASSSGQRQETQYF. The CDR3 DNA is TGTGCCAGCAGCTCCGGACAGCGGCAAGAGACCCAGTACTTC.

Here the CDR3 DNA reads TGTGCCAGCAGCTCTCCAGTGGGGAGCGGGAGTACTACAGATACGCAGTATTTT. This gives the protein CASSSPVGSGSTTDTQYF. V is TRBV4-2 and J is TRBJ2-3, with 8 bases identical to TRBD2. The J segment lost 3 bases and the V segment lost 5 bases, leaving 16 bases of the junction unmatched. Germline V gene data show CDR1 as LGHNA and CDR2 as YNFKEQ. The CDR3 is made up of 18 amino acids.

The V and J genes are TRBV11-2 and TRBJ2-1, with TRBD1 identical over 8 bases. The CDR3 has 16 residues. V gave up 5 bases and J gave up 3 bases; unmatched junction bases: 9. The germline CDR1 and CDR2 sequences are SGHAT and FQNNGV. CDR3 protein: CASSPIRGQNYNEQFF. Here the CDR3 DNA reads TGTGCCAGCAGCCCGATCAGGGGGCAAAACTACAATGAGCAGTTCTTC. The whole variable domain, filled in from reference TRBV11-2 and TRBJ2-1, reads EAGVAQSPRYKIIEKRQSVAFWCNPISGHATLYWYQQILGQGPKLLIQFQNNGVVDDSQLPKDRFSAERLKGVDSTLKIQPAKLEDSAVYLCASSPIRGQNYNEQFFGPGTRLTVL.